Reported below is one TCR beta chain. Its antigen is as yet unknown. Germline CDR1 is SGHRS and CDR2 is YFSETQ. This CDR3 spans 13 amino acids. Following a re-call of the 5' RACE reads, TCRdb has one entry per CDR3 protein and lacks DNA. Its table records around 200,000 distinct CDR3 sequences. These data are taken from a study of monozygotic twins with inflammatory bowel disease. Broader study findings: Added variability in patient repertoires may stem from differing immunosuppressive treatments.

Sequencing used blood. The chain links TRBV5-1 to TRBJ2-7; the TCRdb D gene call, TRBD2, has no DNA to confirm it. The receptor was isolated from a human donor with ulcerative colitis or Crohn's disease, or a healthy co-twin of an affected twin (not recorded which). The CDR3 loop is CASSSEGRTEQYF.